The rows below give T cell receptor beta chains drawn from one sample of a study of shared clonotypes between healthy human individuals. Produced via immunoSEQ multiplex PCR; TCRdb's table is partial and in-frame only. The table lists around 2.1 million clones, under 95% of them singletons, with around 1.7% in the top ten. The sequenced material came from naive CD8+ T cells from PBMCs. These receptor sequences come from a young man in good health. Some clones in this sample may be carry-over from other donors' samples. Both conserved end residues are part of each CDR3. D genes are given only for firm matches. Clone size appears in some rows only: once, few, many, or a class for an expanded clone.

j_gene	d_gene	abundance	v_gene	CDR3nt	CDR3aa
TRBJ1-4	.	.	TRBV4-1	TGCGCCAGCAGCCAAGTGGGGAATGGGGCGGCTAATGAAAAACTGTTTTTT	CASSQVGNGAANEKLFF
TRBJ2-3	.	.	TRBV5-8	TGTGCCAGCAGCTCAGTAGATACGCAGTATTTT	CASSSVDTQYF
TRBJ1-1	.	.	TRBV27	TGTGCCAGCAGTTTATTATTTGGTAGGACTGAAGCTTTCTTT	CASSLLFGRTEAFF
TRBJ2-2	.	once	TRBV29-1	TGCAGCGCCATCCTGGCGGTCGGGGAGCTGTTTTTT	CSAILAVGELFF
TRBJ2-1	.	.	TRBV4-2	TGTGCCAGCAGCCAAGACCCGAGGTGGGTTGTGGATGAGCAGTTCTTC	CASSQDPRWVVDEQFF
TRBJ2-1	.	.	TRBV30	TGTGCCTGGGGGTCCTACAATGAGCAGTTCTTC	CAWGSYNEQFF
TRBJ2-7	.	.	TRBV27	TGTGCCAGCAGTTTTAGCGGAAACTACGAGCAGTACTTC	CASSFSGNYEQYF
TRBJ2-1	TRBD2	.	TRBV4-1	TGCGCCAGCAGCCAAGGGACTAGCGGGAGTTGGTACAATGAGCAGTTCTTC	CASSQGTSGSWYNEQFF
TRBJ1-5	TRBD1	once	TRBV5-6	TGTGCCAGCAGCTACAAGGTGGACAGGGGGCATCAGCCCCAGCATTTT	CASSYKVDRGHQPQHF
TRBJ2-7	.	.	TRBV7-2	TGTGCCAGCAGCTTGGGGGAGGAGGCCCGCTACGAGCAGTACTTC	CASSLGEEARYEQYF
TRBJ1-1	.	.	TRBV6-6	TGTGCCAGCATCCAAGGCACTGAAGCTTTCTTT	CASIQGTEAFF
TRBJ1-2	TRBD1	.	TRBV11-2	TGTGCCAGCAGAGAGGGGGACAGAGACTATGGCTACACCTTC	CASREGDRDYGYTF
TRBJ2-7	.	once	TRBV5-6	TGTGCCAGCAGCTTGGCGGGGGGCAGCTCCTACGAGCAGTACTTC	CASSLAGGSSYEQYF
TRBJ2-1	TRBD1	.	TRBV6-6	TGTGCCAGCAGTGGACAGGAATACACTGAGCAGTTCTTC	CASSGQEYTEQFF
TRBJ1-5	TRBD1	.	TRBV27	TGTGCCAGCAGTTTAGGACAGGGGAATTTGCAGCCCCAGCATTTT	CASSLGQGNLQPQHF
TRBJ2-5	.	.	TRBV27	TGTGCCAGCAGTTTAAAGTCTTGGGAGACCCAGTACTTC	CASSLKSWETQYF